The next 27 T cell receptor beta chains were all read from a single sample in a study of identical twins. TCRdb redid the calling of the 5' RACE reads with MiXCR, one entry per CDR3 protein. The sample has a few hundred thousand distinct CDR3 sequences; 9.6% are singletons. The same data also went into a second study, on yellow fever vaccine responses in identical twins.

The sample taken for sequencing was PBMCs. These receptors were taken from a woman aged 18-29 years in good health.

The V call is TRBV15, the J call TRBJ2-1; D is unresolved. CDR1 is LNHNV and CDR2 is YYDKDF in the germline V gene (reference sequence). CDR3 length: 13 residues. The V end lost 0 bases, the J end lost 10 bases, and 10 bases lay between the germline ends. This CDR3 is CATSREWPYEQFF. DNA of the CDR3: TGTGCCACCAGCAGAGAATGGCCATACGAGCAGTTCTTC.

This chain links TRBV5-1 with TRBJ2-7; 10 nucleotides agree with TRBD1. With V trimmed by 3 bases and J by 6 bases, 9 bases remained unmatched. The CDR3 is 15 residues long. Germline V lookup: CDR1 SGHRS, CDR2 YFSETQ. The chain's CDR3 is CASSSTGTGVGEQYF. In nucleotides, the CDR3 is TGCGCCAGCAGCTCGACCGGGACAGGGGTTGGCGAGCAGTACTTC. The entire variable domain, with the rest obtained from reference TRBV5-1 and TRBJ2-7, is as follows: KAGVTQTPRYLIKTRGQQVTLSCSPISGHRSVSWYQQTPGQGLQFLFEYFSETQRNKGNFPGRFSGRQFSNSRSEMNVSTLELGDSALYLCASSSTGTGVGEQYFGPGTRLTVT.

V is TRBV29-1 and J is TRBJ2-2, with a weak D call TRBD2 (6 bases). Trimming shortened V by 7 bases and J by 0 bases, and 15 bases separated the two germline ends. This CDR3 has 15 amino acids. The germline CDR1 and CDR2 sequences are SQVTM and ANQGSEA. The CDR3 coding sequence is TGCAGCGCCGAGGAGGGGACCGCGAACACCGGGGAGCTGTTTTTT. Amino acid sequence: CSAEEGTANTGELFF.

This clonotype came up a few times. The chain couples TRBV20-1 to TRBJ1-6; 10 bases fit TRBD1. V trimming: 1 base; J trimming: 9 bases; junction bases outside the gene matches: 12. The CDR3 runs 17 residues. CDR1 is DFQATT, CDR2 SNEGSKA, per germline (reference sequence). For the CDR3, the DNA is TGCAGTGCTAGAGCTAAGACAGGGGGCGGGTTAGGTTCACCCCTCCACTTT. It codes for CSARAKTGGGLGSPLHF.

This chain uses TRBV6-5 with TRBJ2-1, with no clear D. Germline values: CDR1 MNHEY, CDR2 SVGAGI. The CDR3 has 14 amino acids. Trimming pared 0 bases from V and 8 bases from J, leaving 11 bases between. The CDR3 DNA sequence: TGTGCCAGCAGTTACTCGACGGCCGAGTATGAGCAGTTCTTC. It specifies CASSYSTAEYEQFF.

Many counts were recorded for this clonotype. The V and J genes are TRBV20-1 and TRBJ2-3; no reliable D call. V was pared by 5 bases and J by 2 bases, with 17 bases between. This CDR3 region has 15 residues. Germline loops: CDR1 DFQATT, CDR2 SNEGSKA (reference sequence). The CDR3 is CSAPTWAEHTDTQYF. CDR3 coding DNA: TGCAGTGCTCCCACTTGGGCGGAACACACAGATACGCAGTATTTT.

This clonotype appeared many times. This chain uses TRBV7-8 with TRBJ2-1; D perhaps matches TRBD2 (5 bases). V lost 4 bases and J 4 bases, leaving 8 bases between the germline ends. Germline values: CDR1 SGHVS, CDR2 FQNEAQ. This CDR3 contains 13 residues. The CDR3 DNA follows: TGTGCCAGCAGCTCCGGGATGTACAATGAGCAGTTCTTC. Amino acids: CASSSGMYNEQFF.

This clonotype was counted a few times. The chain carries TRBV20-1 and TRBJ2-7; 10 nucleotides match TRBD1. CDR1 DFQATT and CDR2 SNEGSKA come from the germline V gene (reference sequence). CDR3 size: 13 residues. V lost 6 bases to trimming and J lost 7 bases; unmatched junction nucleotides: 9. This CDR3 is CSALRDRGEEQYF. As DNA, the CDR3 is TGCAGTGCCCTTCGGGACAGGGGAGAGGAGCAGTACTTC.

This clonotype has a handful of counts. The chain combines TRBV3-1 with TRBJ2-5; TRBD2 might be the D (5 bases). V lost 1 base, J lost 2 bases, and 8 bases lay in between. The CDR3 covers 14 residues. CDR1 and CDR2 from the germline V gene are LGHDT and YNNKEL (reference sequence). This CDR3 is CASSQVIAQETQYF. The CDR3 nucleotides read TGTGCCAGCAGCCAAGTCATAGCGCAAGAGACCCAGTACTTC.

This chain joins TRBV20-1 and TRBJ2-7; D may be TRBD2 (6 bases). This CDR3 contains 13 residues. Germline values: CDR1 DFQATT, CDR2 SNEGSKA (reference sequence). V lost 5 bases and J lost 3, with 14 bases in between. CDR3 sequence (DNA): TGCAGTGCTCCAACGGGGGTCGGCTACGAGCAGTACTTC. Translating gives CSAPTGVGYEQYF.

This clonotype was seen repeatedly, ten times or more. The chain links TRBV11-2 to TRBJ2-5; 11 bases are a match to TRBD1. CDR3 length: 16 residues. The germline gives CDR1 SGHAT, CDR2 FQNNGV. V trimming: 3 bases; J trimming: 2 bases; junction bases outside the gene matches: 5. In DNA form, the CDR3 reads TGTGCCAGCAGCTTGGGGACAGGGGGAGGGCAAGAGACCCAGTACTTC. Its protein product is CASSLGTGGGQETQYF.

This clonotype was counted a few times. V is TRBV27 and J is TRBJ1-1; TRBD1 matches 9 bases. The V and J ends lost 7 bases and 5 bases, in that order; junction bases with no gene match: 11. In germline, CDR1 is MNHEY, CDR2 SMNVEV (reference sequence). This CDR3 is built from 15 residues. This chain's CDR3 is CASTSGGTGWTEAFF. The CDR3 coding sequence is TGTGCCAGCACCTCTGGGGGGACAGGGTGGACTGAAGCTTTCTTT.

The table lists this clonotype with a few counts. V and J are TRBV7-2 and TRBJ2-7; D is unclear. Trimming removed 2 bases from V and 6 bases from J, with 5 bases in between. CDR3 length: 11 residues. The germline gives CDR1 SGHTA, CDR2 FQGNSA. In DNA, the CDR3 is TGTGCCAGCAGCTTAACGCTCGAGCAGTACTTC. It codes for CASSLTLEQYF.

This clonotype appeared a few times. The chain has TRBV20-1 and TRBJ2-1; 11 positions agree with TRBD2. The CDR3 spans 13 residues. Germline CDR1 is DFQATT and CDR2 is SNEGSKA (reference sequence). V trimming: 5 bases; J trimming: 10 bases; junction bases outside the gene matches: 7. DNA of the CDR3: TGCAGTGCTGTTAGCGGGGGGGCTGGAGAGCAGTTCTTC. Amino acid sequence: CSAVSGGAGEQFF.

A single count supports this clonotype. The CDR3 loop reads CASRGGQPQHF. CDR3 nucleotides: TGTGCGTCCAGGGGCGGACAGCCCCAGCATTTT. The chain employs TRBV6-2 or TRBV6-3 and TRBJ1-5; D is perhaps TRBD1 (6 bases). The germline V gene has CDR1 MNHEY and CDR2 SVGEGT. The CDR3 consists of 11 residues.

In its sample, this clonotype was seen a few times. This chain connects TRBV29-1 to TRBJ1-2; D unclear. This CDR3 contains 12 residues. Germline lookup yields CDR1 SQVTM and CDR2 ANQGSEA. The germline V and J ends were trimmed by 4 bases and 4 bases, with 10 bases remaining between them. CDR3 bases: TGCAGCGTTGGCAGGTCTTTCTATGGCTACACCTTC. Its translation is CSVGRSFYGYTF.

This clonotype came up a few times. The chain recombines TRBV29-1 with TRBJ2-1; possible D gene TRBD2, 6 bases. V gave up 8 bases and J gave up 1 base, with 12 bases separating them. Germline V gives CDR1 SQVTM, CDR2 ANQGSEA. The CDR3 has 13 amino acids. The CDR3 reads CSTSRGSYNEQFF. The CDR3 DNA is TGCAGCACGTCCCGGGGGTCCTACAATGAGCAGTTCTTC.

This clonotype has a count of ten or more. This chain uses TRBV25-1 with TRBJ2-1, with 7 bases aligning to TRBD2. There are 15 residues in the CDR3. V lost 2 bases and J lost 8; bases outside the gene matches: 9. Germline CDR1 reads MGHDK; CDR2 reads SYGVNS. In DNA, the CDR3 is TGTGCCAGCAGTGAAACGGGAGGCCCCCGGCATGAGCAGTTCTTC. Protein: CASSETGGPRHEQFF.

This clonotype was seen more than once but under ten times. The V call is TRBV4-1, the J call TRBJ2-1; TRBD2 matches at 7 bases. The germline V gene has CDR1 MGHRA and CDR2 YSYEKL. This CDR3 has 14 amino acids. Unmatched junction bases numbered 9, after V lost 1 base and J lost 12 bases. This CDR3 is CASSQVLWEGRQFF. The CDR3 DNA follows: TGCGCCAGCAGCCAAGTTCTGTGGGAGGGCCGGCAGTTCTTC.

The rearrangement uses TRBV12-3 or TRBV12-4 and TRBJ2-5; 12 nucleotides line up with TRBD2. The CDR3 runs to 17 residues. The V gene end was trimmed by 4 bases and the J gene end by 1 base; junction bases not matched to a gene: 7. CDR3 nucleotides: TGTGCCAGCAGTTCTCCCTGGACTAGCGGGACCCAAGAGACCCAGTACTTC. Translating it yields CASSSPWTSGTQETQYF.

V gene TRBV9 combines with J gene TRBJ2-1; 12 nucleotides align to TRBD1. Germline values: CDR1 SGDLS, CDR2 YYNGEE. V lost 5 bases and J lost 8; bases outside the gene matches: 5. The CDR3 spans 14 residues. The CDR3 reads CASSPGTGGHEQFF. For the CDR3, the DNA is TGTGCCAGCAGTCCCGGGACAGGGGGCCATGAGCAGTTCTTC.

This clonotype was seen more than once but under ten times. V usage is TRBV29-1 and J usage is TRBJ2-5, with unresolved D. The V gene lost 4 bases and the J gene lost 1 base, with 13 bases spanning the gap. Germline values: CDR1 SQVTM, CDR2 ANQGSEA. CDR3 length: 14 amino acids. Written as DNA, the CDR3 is TGCAGCGTTGTTTCCACAGACTTCCAAGAGACCCAGTACTTC. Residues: CSVVSTDFQETQYF.

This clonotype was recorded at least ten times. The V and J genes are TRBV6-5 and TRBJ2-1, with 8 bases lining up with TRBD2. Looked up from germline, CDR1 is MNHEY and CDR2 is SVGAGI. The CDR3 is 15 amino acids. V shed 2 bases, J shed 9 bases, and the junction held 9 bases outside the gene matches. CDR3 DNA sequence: TGTGCCAGCAGTTACGGCGGCGGGGGGATTATTGAGCAGTTCTTC. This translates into CASSYGGGGIIEQFF.

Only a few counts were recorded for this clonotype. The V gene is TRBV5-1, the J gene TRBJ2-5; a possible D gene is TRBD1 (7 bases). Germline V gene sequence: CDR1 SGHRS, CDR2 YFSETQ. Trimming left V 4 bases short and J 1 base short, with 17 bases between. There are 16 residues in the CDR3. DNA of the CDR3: TGCGCCAGCAGCAGCGGACAGGCGGGAACCCAAGAGACCCAGTACTTC. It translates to CASSSGQAGTQETQYF.

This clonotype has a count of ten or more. CDR3 sequence reads: CASSLLSGRRDTQYF. CDR3 nucleotides: TGTGCCAGCAGCTTGCTTAGCGGGAGGAGGGATACGCAGTATTTT. The J gene is TRBJ2-3, the V gene TRBV12-3 or TRBV12-4, with 10 bases that match TRBD2. CDR3 size: 15 residues. The J segment lost 6 bases and the V segment lost 6 bases, leaving 9 bases of the junction unmatched.

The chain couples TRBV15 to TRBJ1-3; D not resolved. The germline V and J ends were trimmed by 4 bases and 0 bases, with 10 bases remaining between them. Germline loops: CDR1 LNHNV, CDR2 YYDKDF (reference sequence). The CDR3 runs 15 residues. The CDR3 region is CATSTGPSSGNTIYF. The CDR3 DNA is TGTGCCACCAGCACCGGGCCCAGCTCTGGAAACACCATATATTTT.

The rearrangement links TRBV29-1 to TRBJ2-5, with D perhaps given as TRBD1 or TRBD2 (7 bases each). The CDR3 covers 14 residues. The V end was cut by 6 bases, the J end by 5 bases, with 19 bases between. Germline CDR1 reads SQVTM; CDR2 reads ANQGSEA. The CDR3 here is CSVLKQGTIETQYF. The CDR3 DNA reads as TGCAGCGTCCTTAAACAGGGGACTATCGAGACCCAGTACTTC.